Below, 9 T cell receptor beta chains from the same sample are listed, as sequenced in a study of cytomegalovirus exposure and HLA in healthy donors. The PCR had 60 Vbeta and 13 Jbeta primers. Libraries were prepared by immunoSEQ multiplex PCR; TCRdb keeps only in-frame clonotypes and omits some of them. The sample yields roughly 170,000 clones, roughly four fifths seen once. Sequencing was performed on PBMCs. These receptors were obtained from a man aged 18 to 29 in good health and CMV-seronegative.

This chain uses TRBV13 with TRBJ1-1; 7 bases map to TRBD1. The CDR3 has 14 amino acids. The germline CDR1 and CDR2 sequences are PRHDT and FYEKMQ (reference sequence). V trimming: 6 bases; J trimming: 1 base; junction bases outside the gene matches: 5. The CDR3 protein is CASRIRGKNTEAFF. DNA of the CDR3: TGTGCCAGCAGAATCAGGGGGAAGAACACTGAAGCTTTCTTT.

Only a few counts were recorded for this clone. This sequence joins TRBV15 and TRBJ2-5, with D uncertain. The CDR3 covers 12 residues. Germline CDR1 is LNHNV and CDR2 is YYDKDF (reference sequence). The V and J ends lost 1 base and 4 bases respectively, with 4 bases between them. CDR3 protein: CATSRALETQYF. Here the CDR3 DNA reads TGTGCCACCAGCAGAGCTTTAGAGACCCAGTACTTC.

The chain recombines TRBV19 with TRBJ2-3; TRBD1 agrees at 10 bases. CDR3 length: 16 residues. Per the germline V gene, CDR1 is LNHDA and CDR2 is SQIVND (reference sequence). Losses at the gene ends were 10 bases for V and 3 bases for J; bases not matched to a gene: 13. CDR3 residues: CATMGMAGQGTDTQYF. In nucleotides, the CDR3 is TGTGCCACCATGGGCATGGCGGGACAGGGGACAGATACGCAGTATTTT.

The V gene is TRBV6-5, the J gene TRBJ1-4; 7 bases align to TRBD1. The CDR3 loop spans 14 amino acids. Germline CDR1 is MNHEY and CDR2 is SVGAGI. The trim removed 5 bases at V and 8 bases at J, leaving 8 bases unmatched. In nucleotides, the CDR3 is TGTGCCAGCAGTCGGCAGGGACAGACCGAAAAACTGTTTTTT. It yields the protein CASSRQGQTEKLFF.

This clone showed up just once. The rearrangement links TRBV10-1 to TRBJ1-1; 8 bases are shared with TRBD1. Germline loops: CDR1 WNHNN, CDR2 SYGVQD (reference sequence). The trim removed 8 bases at V and 1 base at J, leaving 18 bases unmatched. CDR3 length: 18 amino acids. The CDR3: CASGTPLRQGRRNTEAFF. The CDR3 region has the DNA TGCGCCAGCGGGACACCTCTTCGACAGGGGAGACGGAACACTGAAGCTTTCTTT.

This rearrangement joins TRBV19 to TRBJ2-7; D possibly corresponds to TRBD2 (6 bases). This CDR3 contains 15 residues. Germline V gene data show CDR1 as LNHDA and CDR2 as SQIVND (reference sequence). V was cut by 6 bases and J by 2 bases, with 17 bases left in between. The CDR3 nucleotides are TGTGCCAGTAGCCTCGGGACTGGCTATCCCTACGAGCAGTACTTC. It yields the protein CASSLGTGYPYEQYF.

The chain couples TRBV5-4 to TRBJ2-1; 10 positions match TRBD1. There are 17 residues in the CDR3. In germline, CDR1 is SGHNT, CDR2 YYREEE (reference sequence). Trimming cost V 7 bases and J 2 bases; bases outside gene matches: 12. The DNA of the CDR3 is TGTGCCAGCCTCCGGGGGCGAGACAGGGGGCCCTACAATGAGCAGTTCTTC. Residues: CASLRGRDRGPYNEQFF.

The rearrangement uses TRBV4-1 and TRBJ2-5, with 8 bases aligning to TRBD1. From germline, CDR1 is MGHRA and CDR2 YSYEKL. The CDR3 is 15 residues long. J was trimmed by 1 base and V by 3 bases; bases with no gene match: 4. The CDR3 sequence is CASSHPDRAQETQYF. The CDR3 region has the DNA TGCGCCAGCAGCCACCCGGACAGGGCCCAAGAGACCCAGTACTTC.

This chain connects TRBV6-5 to TRBJ2-5, with 10 bases fitting TRBD2. There are 14 residues in the CDR3. V trimming: 0 bases; J trimming: 7 bases; junction bases outside the gene matches: 2. The germline V gene has CDR1 MNHEY and CDR2 SVGAGI. The DNA of the CDR3 is TGTGCCAGCAGTTACTCGGCTAGCGGGGGGACCCAGTACTTC. It specifies CASSYSASGGTQYF.